The clone carrying this TCR beta chain has a count of ten or more. Authors of the study amplified TCR beta CDR3 regions from RNA transcripts. The HTBI primer set drove a first-round RT-PCR of the TCR CDR3. TCRdb independently ran MiXCR on the multiplex PCR reads; one entry per CDR3 protein. This sample has approximately 870,000 distinct CDR3 sequences, with over 35% found just once. This record comes from a study of T cells in Graves' hyperthyroidism and ophthalmopathy. The diagnoses drew upon clinical symptoms, serum thyroxine and TRAb, thyroid ultrasound and orbital computed tomography. Over 8 ml fresh peripheral blood yielded the PBMCs. The CDR3 runs 12 residues. V was trimmed by 7 bases and J by 7 bases, leaving 16 bases between them. The V gene's germline CDR1 is DFQATT and CDR2 SNEGSKA (reference sequence).

The chain is built from TRBV20-1 and TRBJ1-1; the D is unclear. The origin of this receptor is a man between 18 and 29 years old with Graves' hyperthyroidism. The sequenced sample consisted of blood. DNA of the CDR3: TGCAGTGTCACGTCCCGGGCCTATGAAGCTTTCTTT. As protein: CSVTSRAYEAFF.